Here is one TCR beta chain with its context. Its antigen is unidentified. The data were obtained in a study of T cell responses to AZD1222 COVID-19 vaccine. The study's findings and limits: Vaccine-related CD4 TCRs covered spike, predominating at 160-218 and 743-854. In a largely white British group with more females than males, clonal diversity was possibly underestimated.

This table comes from immunoSEQ multiplex PCR, and its TCRdb copy is limited to in-frame clones, with some not included. The sample records 130,000 or so clones, 80% to 95% being singletons. The CDR3 consists of 19 residues. Per germline, CDR1 KGHSH and CDR2 LQKENI. The ends lost 1 base at V and 5 bases at J; junction bases unmatched: 18. The TCR sequence derives from an adult in good health. The source material was peripheral blood, sampled on day 0 of MenACWY control vaccination. The rearrangement joins TRBV18 to TRBJ2-5; TRBD1 matches 8 bases. The DNA of the CDR3 is TGTGCCAGCTCACCACTTGTCCTCCCACGACAGGGGATATTCGAGACCCAGTACTTC. Amino acid sequence: CASSPLVLPRQGIFETQYF.